Sequencing of this TCR beta chain was carried out in a study of spatial heterogeneity in lung cancer. Overall study context: Mean representation of each unique TCR and UMI combination in the raw reads exceeded 8.5 occurrences.

The time point here: blood at routine non-recurrence follow-up after resection. No cell sorting; template was whole RNA from tumor, lung tissue or PBMC. Per the germline V gene, CDR1 is SGHDT and CDR2 is YYEEEE. The CDR3 totals 16 residues. The trim removed 5 bases at V and 5 bases at J, leaving 14 bases unmatched. Each CDR3 protein is one row after TCRdb ran MiXCR on the 5' RACE reads. There are more than 95,000 distinct CDR3 sequences in the sample; 10% to 15% occur only once, and approximately 16% lies in the top ten. The chain combines TRBV5-6 with TRBJ2-7, with 9 bases matching TRBD1. The source was PBMCs, collected at follow-up. The clonotype originates from a male donor with early-stage non-small cell lung cancer. The CDR3 spells CASSRRSPGQGNEQYF. The DNA of the CDR3 is TGTGCCAGCAGTCGGAGATCGCCGGGACAGGGAAACGAGCAGTACTTC.